These 28 T cell receptor beta chains were all obtained from the same sample, sequenced in a study of T-cell memory formation after mild COVID-19 listed by TCRdb under 2021. The library was produced with 5' RACE. Sequenced on an Illumina NovaSeq 6000. The public reads were quality trimmed at Q25 with fastp and then assembled into clones with MiXCR by TCRdb, keeping productive beta chains. Identical CDR3 proteins give one entry, which carries the most common genes and DNA. This sample has more than 250,000 distinct CDR3 sequences in its table, and roughly 17% of those were observed once. Clones ranked in the top ten supply around 23% of the sample. The sample comprised PBMCs or a T cell subset sorted from them (not recorded which). These receptors all come from a man younger than 35 who had mild COVID-19 (a few samples of this study predate the infection). The sample titles of this study are shuffled in the database, so cell type and time point are left out; the donor was told from shared clones.

V is TRBV27 and J is TRBJ1-6; D remains unclear. The V end lost 2 bases, the J end lost 13 bases, and 9 bases lay between the germline ends. Germline values: CDR1 MNHEY, CDR2 SMNVEV (reference sequence). The CDR3 totals 12 residues. CDR3 loop: CASSLEGRPLHF. The CDR3 nucleotides read TGTGCCAGCAGTTTAGAAGGTCGGCCCCTCCACTTT.

The chain is built from TRBV6-4 and TRBJ2-2; D unclear. From germline, CDR1 is MRHNA and CDR2 SNTAGT. The CDR3 is made up of 13 amino acids. V lost 2 bases and J lost 4, with 5 bases in between. The CDR3 DNA is TGTGCCAGCAGTGACCTTAGCACCGGGGAGCTGTTTTTT. Protein: CASSDLSTGELFF.

The gene calls are TRBV5-1 and TRBJ1-2; D gene unclear. V lost 0 bases and J 4 bases, leaving 7 bases between the germline ends. Germline V CDR1 and CDR2: SGHRS, YFSETQ. The CDR3 spans 13 residues. This chain's CDR3 is CASSLVLAYGYTF. CDR3 sequence (DNA): TGCGCCAGCAGCTTGGTGTTAGCCTATGGCTACACCTTC.

The chain couples TRBV20-1 to TRBJ1-3, with 8 bases aligning to TRBD1. Losses at the gene ends were 5 bases for V and 0 bases for J; bases not matched to a gene: 3. Germline-derived CDR1 and CDR2 are DFQATT and SNEGSKA (reference sequence). The CDR3 is 14 residues long. The CDR3: CSAPDRASGNTIYF. In DNA form, the CDR3 reads TGCAGTGCTCCGGACAGGGCCTCTGGAAACACCATATATTTT.

The rearrangement joins TRBV28 to TRBJ2-7; 8 bases are a match to TRBD2. Germline V gene sequence: CDR1 MDHEN, CDR2 SYDVKM. CDR3 length: 13 amino acids. V dropped 7 bases and J dropped 6; count of bases not matched to a gene: 8. The chain's CDR3 is CASTRGGSSEQYV. CDR3 in DNA: TGTGCCAGCACTCGGGGGGGTTCTAGCGAGCAGTACGTC.

This clonotype was counted only a few times. The genes are TRBV25-1 and TRBJ2-3, with 8 positions matching TRBD2. Germline CDR1 reads MGHDK; CDR2 reads SYGVNS. The CDR3 covers 16 residues. Trimming removed 6 bases from V and 1 base from J; junction bases left unmatched: 9. The CDR3 loop reads CASSQAGARGTDTQYF. The CDR3 DNA reads as TGTGCCAGCAGCCAAGCGGGGGCCCGGGGCACAGATACGCAGTATTTT.

This clonotype was counted only a few times. The rearrangement uses TRBV7-2 and TRBJ1-1, with D perhaps matching TRBD1 (6 bases). CDR1 is SGHTA, CDR2 FQGNSA, per germline. CDR3 length: 12 residues. V shed 8 bases and J shed 5 bases, with 12 bases lying between them. CDR3 sequence reads: CASGWGLTEAFF. The CDR3 DNA reads as TGTGCCAGCGGTTGGGGGCTAACTGAAGCTTTCTTT. The whole variable domain, remainder taken from reference TRBV7-2 and TRBJ1-1, is GAGVSQSPSNKVTEKGKDVELRCDPISGHTALYWYRQSLGQGLEFLIYFQGNSAPDKSGLPSDRFSAERTGGSVSTLTIQRTQQEDSAVYLCASGWGLTEAFFGQGTRLTVV.

This clonotype was seen a handful of times. V and J are TRBV15 and TRBJ2-7, with TRBD1 identical over 7 bases. CDR3 length equals 13 residues. J was trimmed by 3 bases and V by 7 bases; bases with no gene match: 6. The germline CDR1 and CDR2 sequences are LNHNV and YYDKDF (reference sequence). The DNA for the CDR3 is TGTGCCACCAAGGGGGACAGACGCTACGAGCAGTACGTC. Translating it yields CATKGDRRYEQYV.

The genes are TRBV29-1 and TRBJ2-7; 11 bases map to TRBD2. Germline values: CDR1 SQVTM, CDR2 ANQGSEA. The V and J ends lost 2 bases and 2 bases, in that order; junction bases with no gene match: 5. This CDR3 region has 15 residues. CDR3 coding DNA: TGCAGCGTTGAAATAGCGGGGGGGCCCCCCTACGAGCAGTACTTC. It translates to CSVEIAGGPPYEQYF.

The chain employs TRBV5-1 and TRBJ1-3, with D possibly being TRBD1 (5 bases). V lost 4 bases and J 4 bases, leaving 12 bases between the germline ends. Germline loops: CDR1 SGHRS, CDR2 YFSETQ. The CDR3 extends over 14 amino acids. This CDR3 is CASSSGTEGNTIYF. Here the CDR3 DNA reads TGCGCCAGCAGCAGCGGGACGGAGGGAAACACCATATATTTT.

The V gene is TRBV5-8, the J gene TRBJ1-2; D not resolved. V was pared by 4 bases and J by 3 bases, with 13 bases between. Germline CDR1 SGHTS, CDR2 YDEGEE. The CDR3 is 14 amino acids. The CDR3 DNA sequence: TGTGCCAGCAGCAGGAGGGTTGGGCACTATGGCTACACCTTC. Translated: CASSRRVGHYGYTF.

This clonotype was picked up many times. This chain links TRBV4-1 with TRBJ2-7; tentatively, D is TRBD1 (5 bases). V lost 1 base and J 0 bases, leaving 13 bases between the germline ends. Germline lookup yields CDR1 MGHRA and CDR2 YSYEKL. CDR3 size: 16 residues. CDR3 protein: CASSQAGQGSSYEQYF. CDR3 bases: TGCGCCAGCAGCCAAGCCGGGCAGGGTAGCTCCTACGAGCAGTACTTC.

The chain couples TRBV29-1 to TRBJ2-7; 7 nucleotides align to TRBD1. Germline CDR1 reads SQVTM; CDR2 reads ANQGSEA. CDR3 length equals 13 residues. The ends lost 6 bases at V and 0 bases at J; junction bases unmatched: 5. The CDR3 DNA is TGCAGCGTCTCGACAGGGAGCTCCTACGAGCAGTACGTC. Translating it yields CSVSTGSSYEQYV.

This clonotype was seen a handful of times. This chain joins TRBV9 and TRBJ2-5; D is unclear. This CDR3 comprises 14 residues. The V gene lost 4 bases and the J gene lost 5 bases, with 15 bases spanning the gap. Germline V gene lookup returns CDR1 SGDLS and CDR2 YYNGEE. The CDR3 protein is CASSPHGEGETQYF. The CDR3 DNA sequence: TGTGCCAGCAGCCCCCATGGTGAAGGGGAGACCCAGTACTTC.

This clonotype has more than one count but fewer than ten. J is TRBJ2-3 and V is TRBV5-1; 12 bases are shared with TRBD2. Losses at the gene ends were 7 bases for V and 7 bases for J; bases not matched to a gene: 7. Germline V gene lookup returns CDR1 SGHRS and CDR2 YFSETQ. The length of the CDR3 is 14 residues. As DNA, the CDR3 is TGCGCCAGCGACCTACTAGCGGGGGGTAATACGCAGTATTTT. Its translation: CASDLLAGGNTQYF.

The rearrangement joins TRBV6-5 to TRBJ1-3; D is unclear. CDR1 and CDR2 (germline): MNHEY, SVGAGI. The CDR3 covers 14 residues. V lost 0 bases and J 0 bases, leaving 3 bases between the germline ends. The CDR3 reads CASSYSGSGNTIYF. The CDR3 DNA is TGTGCCAGCAGTTACTCGGGCTCTGGAAACACCATATATTTT.

J is TRBJ2-3 and V is TRBV7-2, with a weak D call TRBD1 (5 bases). CDR1 and CDR2 from the germline V gene are SGHTA and FQGNSA. Trimming left V 5 bases short and J 4 bases short, with 13 bases between. CDR3 length: 14 amino acids. The CDR3 spells CASSGPLGADTQYF. Here the CDR3 DNA reads TGTGCCAGCAGCGGGCCATTAGGGGCAGATACGCAGTATTTT.

The J gene is TRBJ2-7, the V gene TRBV6-5; 9 bases are a match to TRBD2. CDR1 is MNHEY, CDR2 SVGAGI, per germline. Trimming removed 6 bases from V and 4 bases from J; junction bases left unmatched: 13. This CDR3 has 16 amino acids. Written as DNA, the CDR3 is TGTGCCAGCAGGGGGACGGATAGCGGGAGTCGGTACGAGCAGTACTTC. As protein: CASRGTDSGSRYEQYF.

This clonotype was seen once. The CDR3 protein is CATSRTLSPDTQYF. CDR3 bases: TGTGCCACCAGTCGAACACTCTCTCCAGATACGCAGTATTTT. V usage is TRBV24-1 and J usage is TRBJ2-3; D gene ambiguous. The CDR3 length is 14 residues. The V gene's germline CDR1 is KGHDR and CDR2 SFDVKD. V was pared by 6 bases and J by 4 bases, with 13 bases between.

V and J are TRBV20-1 and TRBJ2-3; TRBD2 matches 9 bases. The CDR3 extends over 14 amino acids. Germline V gives CDR1 DFQATT, CDR2 SNEGSKA (reference sequence). J gave up 5 bases and V 5 bases, and 8 bases lay outside the gene matches. The CDR3 bases are TGCAGTGCTCGCAGCGGGGGGTCGGGAGATACGCAGTATTTT. Protein: CSARSGGSGDTQYF.

The chain combines TRBV7-6 with TRBJ2-1, with 12 bases lining up with TRBD1. The V and J ends lost 4 bases and 5 bases, in that order; junction bases with no gene match: 9. Germline loops: CDR1 SGHVS, CDR2 FNYEAQ. The CDR3 extends over 17 amino acids. The CDR3 region has the DNA TGTGCCAGCAGCTCCCAATGGGGGACAGGGGGCAACAATGAGCAGTTCTTC. It is translated as CASSSQWGTGGNNEQFF.

This clonotype was picked up many times. The V gene is TRBV5-1, the J gene TRBJ2-4, with a weak D call TRBD2 (5 bases). Germline-derived CDR1 and CDR2 are SGHRS and YFSETQ. The CDR3 is 15 residues long. Trimming stripped 0 bases from V and 8 bases from J, with 15 bases between. The CDR3 DNA sequence: TGCGCCAGCAGCTTGGATCGGCCCCCAGCGGACATTCAGTACTTC. This gives the protein CASSLDRPPADIQYF.

V usage is TRBV30 and J usage is TRBJ2-1, with D unresolved. The V end was cut by 2 bases, the J end by 6 bases, with 8 bases between. Looked up from germline, CDR1 is GTSNPN and CDR2 is SVGIG (reference sequence). This CDR3 contains 12 residues. This CDR3 reads CAWSRQVNEQFF. CDR3 in DNA: TGTGCCTGGAGTAGGCAGGTCAATGAGCAGTTCTTC.

This sequence joins TRBV7-9 and TRBJ2-2; 8 bases align to TRBD1. The CDR3 is 15 residues long. The V gene's germline CDR1 is SEHNR and CDR2 FQNEAQ (reference sequence). The V and J ends lost 1 base and 4 bases, in that order; junction bases with no gene match: 2. The CDR3 DNA reads as TGTGCCAGCAGCTTAGGGACAGGGATCACCGGGGAGCTGTTTTTT. It is translated as CASSLGTGITGELFF.

This clonotype was recorded a few times. The rearrangement joins TRBV5-1 to TRBJ2-1, with 9 bases lining up with TRBD2. The CDR3 is made up of 15 amino acids. J was trimmed by 0 bases and V by 6 bases; bases with no gene match: 4. CDR1 SGHRS and CDR2 YFSETQ come from the germline V gene. CDR3 DNA sequence: TGCGCCAGCACCGGTAGCGGGGGCTCCTACAATGAGCAGTTCTTC. It specifies CASTGSGGSYNEQFF.

This chain uses TRBV12-3 or TRBV12-4 with TRBJ2-1, with D uncertain. CDR3 length: 13 amino acids. V was clipped by 8 bases and J by 6 bases, with 14 bases between them. The CDR3 spells CASGSSSGNEQFF. CDR3 DNA sequence: TGTGCCAGCGGAAGCAGTTCGGGCAATGAGCAGTTCTTC.

J is TRBJ1-1 and V is TRBV7-2; 7 bases fit TRBD1. Germline V gives CDR1 SGHTA, CDR2 FQGNSA. The length of the CDR3 is 14 residues. Trimming took 8 bases from V and 5 from J; bases not matched to a gene: 11. CDR3: CASGSGTALTEAFF. DNA of the CDR3: TGTGCCAGCGGATCCGGGACAGCCCTTACTGAAGCTTTCTTT. The complete variable domain, with remaining parts taken from reference TRBV7-2 and TRBJ1-1, reads GAGVSQSPSNKVTEKGKDVELRCDPISGHTALYWYRQSLGQGLEFLIYFQGNSAPDKSGLPSDRFSAERTGGSVSTLTIQRTQQEDSAVYLCASGSGTALTEAFFGQGTRLTVV.

A single count supports this clonotype. The junction departs from the called germline gene at one end, perhaps through a read error. The chain joins TRBV4-2 to TRBJ2-1; 12 positions agree with TRBD2. Germline CDR1 reads LGHNA; CDR2 reads YNFKEQ. The CDR3 covers 16 residues. In DNA form, the CDR3 reads TGTGCCAGAAGCCAAGAATACCCTAGCGGGGGGGATCGGCAGTTCTTC. Translation: CARSQEYPSGGDRQFF.